This TCR beta chain appears in the sequencing data of a study of OX40 agonist ivuxolimab in advanced cancers. The CDR3 extends over 14 amino acids. Per the germline V gene, CDR1 is PRHDT and CDR2 is FYEKMQ (reference sequence). V lost 2 bases to trimming and J lost 5 bases; unmatched junction nucleotides: 4. The assay was immunoSEQ multiplex PCR, and TCRdb's table has in-frame clones only and misses some. The sample records about 65,000 clones, about nine tenths being singletons. The source material was CD4+ or CD8+ T cells sorted from blood, sampled in a trial of the OX40 agonist ivuxolimab. The receptor was isolated from an adult with an advanced solid tumor such as melanoma, head and neck, liver or kidney cancer. The rearrangement uses TRBV13 and TRBJ1-2, with 8 bases matching TRBD1. The CDR3 region has the DNA TGTGCCAGCAGCTTACTGACAGGGGTTTATGGCTACACCTTC. It codes for CASSLLTGVYGYTF.